Listed below are T cell receptor beta chains from one sample, sequenced in a study of T-cell reconstitution after alpha-beta-depleted transplantation in children. Via MiXCR, TCRdb re-called the PCR reads, giving one row per CDR3 protein. The sample records 98,000 or so distinct CDR3 sequences, less than 25% being singletons. Here the sequenced sample was PBMCs, taken before TCRalphabeta/CD19-depleted stem cell transplant. These receptors were obtained from a boy younger than 10 with acute lymphoblastic leukemia, due to receive a stem cell transplant. CDR3s include the opening cysteine and the closing phenylalanine or tryptophan. The D gene is left open where the match is weak. The listing skips clone size in some rows; elsewhere it reads once, few, many or a size class.

TRBV7-8	TRBJ2-7	few	-	TGTGCCAGCAGCTTTCGGATGAGGGACCACGACGAGCAGTACTTC	CASSFRMRDHDEQYF
TRBV20-1	TRBJ2-4	many	-	TGCAGTGCTAGAACCTCCGGGGTACTACTAGCCAAAAACATTCAGTACTTC	CSARTSGVLLAKNIQYF
TRBV5-1	TRBJ1-2	-	-	TGCGCCAGCAGCTTGGATGCGGGGAACTATGGCTACACCTTC	CASSLDAGNYGYTF
TRBV20-1	TRBJ2-2	few	-	TGCAGTGCTAGGGGGGCCAGAGGGATGGCCGGGGAGCTGTTTTTT	CSARGARGMAGELFF
TRBV29-1	TRBJ1-1	many	-	TGCAGCGTTGAACGGCGGCTTGACACTGAAGCTTTCTTT	CSVERRLDTEAFF
TRBV5-6	TRBJ2-7	few	-	TGTGCCAGCAGCTTAGGACGTTTCTACGAGCAGTACTTC	CASSLGRFYEQYF
TRBV20-1	TRBJ1-1	few	-	TGCAGTGCTAGAGATCCTGGTTCAGGGACGACTACTGAAGCTTTCTTT	CSARDPGSGTTTEAFF
TRBV6-5	TRBJ2-2	few	-	TGTGCCATTCCGGGGACCGGGGAGCTGTTTTTT	CAIPGTGELFF
TRBV5-5	TRBJ2-3	-	-	TGTGCCAGCAGCCCACAACACGGGACGCCACGCACAGATACGCAGTATTTT	CASSPQHGTPRTDTQYF
TRBV3-1	TRBJ1-2	-	-	TGTGCCAGCAGCCAAGATCTAGGGGGGGGCTACACCTTC	CASSQDLGGGYTF
TRBV5-1	TRBJ1-1	few	-	TGCGCCAGCAGCTTGGAAACAACGAACACTGAAGCTTTCTTT	CASSLETTNTEAFF
TRBV5-1	TRBJ1-1	-	-	TGCGCCAGCAGCTTGCGCGACGGGGATACTGAAGCTTTCTTT	CASSLRDGDTEAFF
TRBV28	TRBJ2-3	few	TRBD2	TGTGCCAGCGGACCTAGCGGCGGCACAGATACGCAGTATTTT	CASGPSGGTDTQYF
TRBV6-1	TRBJ2-6	-	-	TGTGCCAGCACTCTCACTGGGGCAGGATTAAGGACTGGGGCCAACGTCCTGACTTTC	CASTLTGAGLRTGANVLTF
TRBV20-1	TRBJ2-7	-	-	TGCAGTGCTGCCGGGAGAGTCTACGAGCAGTACTTC	CSAAGRVYEQYF
TRBV27	TRBJ2-2	few	-	TGTGCCAGCAGTTTAGATCAGGGGCGCGTGAACACCGGGGAGCTGTTTTTT	CASSLDQGRVNTGELFF
TRBV7-2	TRBJ2-1	many	TRBD1	TGTGCCAGCAGCCTCGCCCTCCGACAGGGTAGGGTAAATGAGCAGTTCTTC	CASSLALRQGRVNEQFF
TRBV5-5	TRBJ2-7	many	TRBD2	TGTGCCAGCAGCTTGGGCGGGAGCCCGGACTACGAGCAGTACTTC	CASSLGGSPDYEQYF
TRBV11-2	TRBJ2-7	few	TRBD1	TGTGCCAGCAGCTTAGAGTGGTTGGCAGGGGGCCACGAGCAGTACTTC	CASSLEWLAGGHEQYF
TRBV7-2	TRBJ2-3	-	TRBD1	TGTGCCAGCAGCACACGACAGGGGGCGCTTTTGGATACGCAGTATTTT	CASSTRQGALLDTQYF
TRBV20-1	TRBJ1-5	-	-	TGCAGTGCGCAGAGCTACGAACACCCATATAGCAATCAGCCCCAGCATTTT	CSAQSYEHPYSNQPQHF
TRBV5-1	TRBJ2-2	-	-	TGCGCCAGCAGCTTGGAAACTGACGGGGAGCTGTTTTTT	CASSLETDGELFF
TRBV5-1	TRBJ1-6	few	TRBD1	TGCGCCAGCAGCCCGGGACAGACCCACAATTCACCCCTCCACTTT	CASSPGQTHNSPLHF
TRBV28	TRBJ2-3	few	TRBD2	TGTGCCAGCAGTTTATTGAGCGGGAGGCGAACAGATACGCAGTATTTT	CASSLLSGRRTDTQYF
TRBV25-1	TRBJ2-7	few	TRBD2	TGTGCCAGCAGCCCCCCAGGCAGCGGGAGAAACAAGCAGTACTTC	CASSPPGSGRNKQYF
TRBV10-3	TRBJ2-3	many	-	TGTGCCATCAGGCCAGGAGCACACCTGGATACGCAGTATTTT	CAIRPGAHLDTQYF
TRBV5-1	TRBJ2-2	-	-	TGCGCCAGCAGCTTGGGGCAGATGAACACCGGGGAGCTGTTTTTT	CASSLGQMNTGELFF
TRBV20-1	TRBJ2-5	few	-	TGCAGTGCTAAGGTCAGGGGCAAGACCCAGTACTTC	CSAKVRGKTQYF
TRBV29-1	TRBJ1-5	-	-	TGCAGCGTTGAAGATCCGAAGGGGGGGCAGCCCCAGCATTTT	CSVEDPKGGQPQHF
TRBV28	TRBJ1-1	-	-	TGTGCCAGCAGATTCACCATTTCGGGGGCGAACACTGAAGCTTTCTTT	CASRFTISGANTEAFF
TRBV3-1	TRBJ2-2	-	TRBD2	TGTGCCAGCAGCCTGCTAGCGGGTCTCACCGGGGAGCTGTTTTTT	CASSLLAGLTGELFF
TRBV15	TRBJ2-3	-	-	TGTGCCACCCGCGACGTAGGCACAGATACGCAGTATTTT	CATRDVGTDTQYF
TRBV6-5	TRBJ2-1	-	TRBD2	TGTGCCAGCAGTTATACTAGCGGGCTCGATGAGCAGTTCTTC	CASSYTSGLDEQFF
TRBV3-1	TRBJ1-4	-	-	TGTGCCAGCAGCCAAGTTAGGGTGGAGAAACTGTTTTTT	CASSQVRVEKLFF
TRBV6-1	TRBJ2-1	-	TRBD1	TGTGCCAGCAGTACCGGACAGGGAGGCTCCTACAATGAGCAGTTCTTC	CASSTGQGGSYNEQFF
TRBV28	TRBJ1-1	few	-	TGTGCCAGCAGTTTAGGGCTTCCGGTGGGGAACACTGAAGCTTTCTTT	CASSLGLPVGNTEAFF
TRBV20-1	TRBJ2-1	-	TRBD2	TGCAGTGCAACATCTAGCGGAGGGGCACAGGAGCAGTTCTTC	CSATSSGGAQEQFF
TRBV12-3/TRBV12-4	TRBJ2-7	-	TRBD1	TGTGCCAGCAGTGGCCGGGACAGAGACCCCTACGAGCAGTACTTC	CASSGRDRDPYEQYF
TRBV12-3/TRBV12-4	TRBJ2-1	few	-	TGTGCCAGCAGACCCCGGGACGACGGCGTAAATGAGCAGTTCTTC	CASRPRDDGVNEQFF
TRBV7-2	TRBJ2-3	-	-	TGTGCCAGCAGCGCTAGCACAGATACGCAGTATTTT	CASSASTDTQYF
TRBV7-9	TRBJ2-1	many	-	TGTGCCAGCAGCTTATCAGAAAGTTCCTACAATGAGCAGTTCTTC	CASSLSESSYNEQFF
TRBV20-1	TRBJ2-5	few	TRBD2	TGCAGTGCTTCCCGGACTAGCGGAGATGGGGAGACCCAGTACTTC	CSASRTSGDGETQYF
TRBV29-1	TRBJ2-7	many	-	TGCAGCGTTGGGTGGCCTAACGAGCAGTACTTC	CSVGWPNEQYF
TRBV12-3/TRBV12-4	TRBJ2-3	-	-	TGTGCCAGCAGTGAGGGGCGGAGGCGCACAGATACGCAGTATTTT	CASSEGRRRTDTQYF
TRBV25-1	TRBJ2-5	many	-	TGTGCCAGCAGCGAAGTGTCGCAAGAGACCCAGTACTTC	CASSEVSQETQYF
TRBV5-1	TRBJ2-7	few	-	TGCGCCAGCAGCTTCGGACCGGTGACCTACGAGCAGTACTTC	CASSFGPVTYEQYF
TRBV4-2	TRBJ2-1	few	TRBD2	TGTGCCAGCAGCCCTGTCCAACTAGATAGCGGGAGAAAGGGGAATGAGCAGTTCTTC	CASSPVQLDSGRKGNEQFF
TRBV28	TRBJ2-7	few	-	TGTGCCAGCGCAACCAGGGGGGCGCGCGAGCAGTACTTC	CASATRGAREQYF
TRBV11-2	TRBJ2-2	-	TRBD2	TGTGCCAGCAGCTCGACTAGCGGAGGGGCCCGGGAGCTGTTTTTT	CASSSTSGGARELFF
TRBV6-5	TRBJ2-3	-	TRBD2	TGTGCCAGCAGTTACACACTAGCGGAGGGGCCGCAATATTTT	CASSYTLAEGPQYF
TRBV7-9	TRBJ2-7	many	-	TGTGCCAGCAGCTTAGTCGGGGCTTTATACGAGCAGTACTTC	CASSLVGALYEQYF
TRBV20-1	TRBJ2-7	few	-	TGCAGTGCTAGACCGGGACTTCATAGGTACGAGCAGTACTTC	CSARPGLHRYEQYF
TRBV7-8	TRBJ1-5	-	-	TGTGCCAGCAGCTTAGCGGGTGCGGCGGGCAATCAGCCCCAGCATTTT	CASSLAGAAGNQPQHF
TRBV5-1	TRBJ2-1	-	TRBD1	TGCGCCAGCAGCTGGGTGGGACAGGGGGCGAGAAGTGAGCAGTTCTTC	CASSWVGQGARSEQFF
TRBV28	TRBJ2-1	-	-	TGTGCCAGCAGTGGCCAGCGGAGAAGGAATGAGCAGTTCTTC	CASSGQRRRNEQFF